This T cell receptor beta chain was identified during a study of cytomegalovirus exposure and HLA in healthy donors. Comment on this clone: Its specificity is unknown.

A multiplex PCR was run with 60 Vbeta primers and 13 Jbeta primers. Measured with immunoSEQ multiplex PCR; TCRdb has only the in-frame clones, and not every one. The sample lists almost 200,000 clones; more than 75% were seen once. At collection, donors were nominally healthy, but unrecorded immune exposures were probable. V gave up 8 bases and J gave up 4 bases, with 6 bases separating them. CDR3 size: 12 residues. The germline V gene has CDR1 MNHNS and CDR2 SASEGT. Findings and caveats of the study: The majority of CMV-associated TCR beta chains were reported as apparently HLA-restricted in a later analysis. Researchers had no immune exposure information except CMV serostatus available. In an earlier analysis, about 87% or about 30%: the productive usage of most TCR beta V segments.

J is TRBJ2-6 and V is TRBV6-1; D is perhaps TRBD1 (5 bases). Sequences were obtained from PBMCs. This receptor was identified in a male donor in good health and CMV-seropositive. CDR3 region: CASHRGANVLTF. DNA of the CDR3: TGTGCCAGCCACAGGGGGGCCAACGTCCTGACTTTC.